The 14 T cell receptor beta chains listed next were all sequenced from one sample in a study of blood T cell repertoires in COVID-19. The protocol was immunoSEQ multiplex PCR, while the TCRdb copy is restricted to in-frame clones and leaves out a portion. The table records around 84,000 clones, over 65% of them present only once. The sequencing sample was made of peripheral blood. These receptors all stem from a man aged 50 to 59 with active or convalescent COVID-19.

The rearrangement joins TRBV7-3 to TRBJ2-1; the match to TRBD2 covers 8 bases. V was pared by 5 bases and J by 3 bases, with 6 bases of the junction left unmatched. Germline V gene sequence: CDR1 SGHTA, CDR2 FQGTGA. This CDR3 contains 15 residues. In nucleotides, the CDR3 is TGTGCCAGCAGCAGTACTAGCGGCTACTACAATGAGCAGTTCTTC. Protein sequence: CASSSTSGYYNEQFF.

The chain joins TRBV7-3 to TRBJ2-7; D is unclear. This CDR3 region has 14 residues. Trimming left V 0 bases short and J 1 base short, with 7 bases between. CDR1 SGHTA and CDR2 FQGTGA come from the germline V gene. The CDR3 DNA reads TGTGCCAGCAGCTTAACAGCCTCATCCTACGAGCAGTACTTC. Protein sequence: CASSLTASSYEQYF.

The V call is TRBV19, the J call TRBJ2-3, with a weak D call TRBD1 (6 bases). Germline values: CDR1 LNHDA, CDR2 SQIVND (reference sequence). Trimming took 9 bases from V and 0 from J, leaving 16 bases between them. The CDR3 sequence is 15 residues long. The DNA of the CDR3 is TGTGCCAGCCGCTTGACAGGCCCCAGCACAGATACGCAGTATTTT. Protein sequence: CASRLTGPSTDTQYF.

This chain connects TRBV7-3 to TRBJ1-1, with D uncertain. Trimming left V 1 base short and J 0 bases short, with 9 bases between. The germline CDR1 and CDR2 sequences are SGHTA and FQGTGA. The length of the CDR3 is 15 residues. CDR3 DNA: TGTGCCAGCAGCTTAAGGACGGGGATGAACACTGAAGCTTTCTTT. Protein product: CASSLRTGMNTEAFF.

The rearrangement links TRBV27 to TRBJ2-3, with a possible D match to TRBD2 (6 bases). The V end was cut by 8 bases, the J end by 6 bases, with 18 bases between. CDR3 size: 14 residues. The germline V gene encodes CDR1 MNHEY and CDR2 SMNVEV (reference sequence). This CDR3 reads CASSKWVGGDTQYF. CDR3 nucleotide sequence: TGTGCCAGCTCCAAGTGGGTAGGAGGGGATACGCAGTATTTT.

The CDR3 is CASSLVASGGPTNTQYF. The CDR3 nucleotides read TGTGCCAGCAGCTTAGTGGCTAGCGGGGGTCCCACCAATACGCAGTATTTT. The chain recombines TRBV7-6 with TRBJ2-3, with TRBD2 matching over 10 bases. The germline V gene encodes CDR1 SGHVS and CDR2 FNYEAQ. V was pared by 1 base and J by 7 bases, with 11 bases of the junction left unmatched. The CDR3 sequence is 17 residues long.

A few counts support this clone. This rearrangement joins TRBV29-1 to TRBJ1-4; possible D gene TRBD1, 5 bases. This CDR3 comprises 13 residues. Trimming removed 7 bases at V and 1 base at J, with 10 bases between. Germline values: CDR1 SQVTM, CDR2 ANQGSEA. The CDR3 DNA reads as TGCAGCGCCCGTACAGGAACTAATGAAAAACTGTTTTTT. Its translation: CSARTGTNEKLFF.

J is TRBJ2-7 and V is TRBV9; D is unresolved. The germline gives CDR1 SGDLS, CDR2 YYNGEE. V was pared by 0 bases and J by 3 bases, with 4 bases between. The CDR3 covers 12 residues. The CDR3 DNA reads TGTGCCAGCAGCGTAGTTCGCTACGAGCAGTACTTC. Protein: CASSVVRYEQYF.

Sample share makes this clone medium-sized (0.01 to 0.1%). The chain couples TRBV27 to TRBJ1-6; weak D call: TRBD1 (6 bases). The V end lost 7 bases, the J end lost 4 bases, and 26 bases lay between the germline ends. Germline CDR1 MNHEY, CDR2 SMNVEV (reference sequence). The CDR3 contains 19 residues. In DNA, the CDR3 is TGTGCCAGCATGCTAAGGGCGGGGGCTGGGGGGCCTTATAATTCACCCCTCCACTTT. Its translation is CASMLRAGAGGPYNSPLHF.

This clone has only a few counts. V usage is TRBV27 and J usage is TRBJ2-1; 7 nucleotides match TRBD2. V shed 5 bases and J 3 bases; nucleotides not matched to a gene: 7. The CDR3 runs 15 residues. Germline-derived CDR1 and CDR2 are MNHEY and SMNVEV (reference sequence). Written as DNA, the CDR3 is TGTGCCAGCAGTCCCTACGGGGGGAACTACAATGAGCAGTTCTTC. Protein sequence: CASSPYGGNYNEQFF.

This clone showed up just a few times. V gene TRBV10-3 combines with J gene TRBJ2-2, with 12 nucleotides matching TRBD1. Germline V gene lookup returns CDR1 ENHRY and CDR2 SYGVKD. The CDR3 has 14 amino acids. V lost 11 bases to trimming and J lost 7 bases; unmatched junction nucleotides: 8. In nucleotides, the CDR3 is TGTGCCGTGGGGGACAGGGGGCTTGACGGGGAGCTGTTTTTT. Translation: CAVGDRGLDGELFF.

The chain joins TRBV5-1 to TRBJ2-7; D remains unclear. This CDR3 region has 14 residues. Germline V gives CDR1 SGHRS, CDR2 YFSETQ. V dropped 0 bases and J dropped 0 bases, with 7 bases sitting between them. The chain's CDR3 is CASSLGEASYEQYF. The CDR3 nucleotides are TGCGCCAGCAGCTTGGGAGAGGCCTCCTACGAGCAGTACTTC.

This sequence joins TRBV19 and TRBJ2-5; TRBD2 aligns across 10 bases. J lost 5 bases, V lost 6 bases, and 27 bases had no gene match. The CDR3 spans 21 residues. Germline loops: CDR1 LNHDA, CDR2 SQIVND (reference sequence). This chain's CDR3 is CASSPSGPRRSGGARGETQYF. For the CDR3, the DNA is TGTGCCAGTAGCCCATCCGGTCCGAGGCGAAGCGGGGGGGCTCGAGGGGAGACCCAGTACTTC.

This clone was counted only a few times. The V and J genes are TRBV9 and TRBJ1-2, with D unclear. This CDR3 has 12 amino acids. CDR1 SGDLS and CDR2 YYNGEE come from the germline V gene. V lost 1 base and J lost 8, with 9 bases in between. DNA of the CDR3: TGTGCCAGCAGCGTACAGGATAGGGGCTACACCTTC. Translation gives CASSVQDRGYTF.